One and the same sample provided the 12 T cell receptor beta chains below, sequenced in a study of OX40 agonist ivuxolimab in advanced cancers. The repertoire was sequenced with immunoSEQ multiplex PCR; TCRdb's copy has only in-frame clones and lacks some. The table lists about 94,000 clones, around 86% of them singletons. The sample was CD4+ or CD8+ T cells sorted from blood, taken in a trial of the OX40 agonist ivuxolimab. The receptors originated from an adult with an advanced solid tumor such as melanoma, head and neck, liver or kidney cancer.

This chain uses TRBV27 with TRBJ1-4; D not certain. V was clipped by 3 bases and J by 5 bases, with 13 bases between them. This CDR3 region has 15 residues. Per the germline V gene, CDR1 is MNHEY and CDR2 is SMNVEV (reference sequence). This CDR3 is CASSLRGVINEKLFF. The CDR3 DNA is TGTGCCAGCAGTTTGCGCGGGGTGATAAATGAAAAACTGTTTTTT. The whole variable domain, filled in from reference TRBV27 and TRBJ1-4, reads EAQVTQNPRYLITVTGKKLTVTCSQNMNHEYMSWYRQDPGLGLRQIYYSMNVEVTDKGDVPEGYKVSRKEKRNFPLILESPSPNQTSLYFCASSLRGVINEKLFFGSGTQLSVL.

The rearrangement uses TRBV5-1 and TRBJ2-7; 7 bases are a match to TRBD1. Germline lookup yields CDR1 SGHRS and CDR2 YFSETQ. V was clipped by 0 bases and J by 2 bases; unmatched bases: 8. CDR3 length: 16 residues. The CDR3: CASSLAATGITYEQYF. CDR3 DNA sequence: TGCGCCAGCAGCTTGGCCGCGACAGGGATTACCTACGAGCAGTACTTC.

The rearrangement uses TRBV7-9 and TRBJ2-3; 11 bases map to TRBD2. CDR3 length equals 16 residues. CDR1 SEHNR and CDR2 FQNEAQ come from the germline V gene (reference sequence). V was pared by 3 bases and J by 4 bases, with 6 bases of the junction left unmatched. As DNA, the CDR3 is TGTGCCAGCAGCTTCCTTAGCGGGGGGGCAGCAGATACGCAGTATTTT. Translated, it gives CASSFLSGGAADTQYF.

The rearrangement links TRBV5-1 to TRBJ2-3; D is possibly TRBD1 (6 bases). The CDR3 covers 15 residues. The germline gives CDR1 SGHRS, CDR2 YFSETQ. Trimming shortened V by 4 bases and J by 5 bases, and 17 bases separated the two germline ends. The DNA for the CDR3 is TGCGCCAGCAGCAGGACAGTCCAGACTATAGATACGCAGTATTTT. Its translation: CASSRTVQTIDTQYF.

J is TRBJ2-7 and V is TRBV6-4; the D is unclear. CDR3 length equals 13 residues. Germline V gene sequence: CDR1 MRHNA, CDR2 SNTAGT. V gave up 3 bases and J gave up 5 bases, with 11 bases separating them. The CDR3 sequence: CASSESTDDEQYF. CDR3 in DNA: TGTGCCAGCAGTGAATCCACAGATGACGAGCAGTACTTC.

The V and J genes are TRBV5-1 and TRBJ2-3; D possibly corresponds to TRBD1 (5 bases). The CDR3 is 15 amino acids. V lost 0 bases and J 6 bases, leaving 14 bases between the germline ends. Germline V CDR1 and CDR2: SGHRS, YFSETQ. The CDR3 region is CASSLVGAQGDTQYF. The CDR3 nucleotides read TGCGCCAGCAGCTTGGTAGGGGCGCAAGGCGATACGCAGTATTTT.

This clone was seen at least ten times. The V and J genes are TRBV9 and TRBJ1-2, with TRBD1 matching over 10 bases. The CDR3 has 14 residues. CDR1 is SGDLS, CDR2 YYNGEE, per germline. The junction had 3 bases not matched to a gene; V was cut back by 0 bases and J by 7 bases. Here the CDR3 DNA reads TGTGCCAGCAGCGTAGGACAGGGGGCTTTTGGCTACACCTTC. Protein: CASSVGQGAFGYTF.

The chain links TRBV5-5 to TRBJ2-7; no clear D gene. Deletions cut 2 bases from V and 1 base from J, with 10 bases between. Germline V gives CDR1 SGHKS, CDR2 YYEKEE (reference sequence). This CDR3 contains 14 residues. CDR3 protein: CASSFQSASYEQYF. CDR3 sequence (DNA): TGTGCCAGCAGCTTTCAATCTGCGTCCTACGAGCAGTACTTC.

The chain has TRBV10-3 and TRBJ2-5; the D is unclear. The ends were cut back, 10 bases at V and 1 base at J, with 10 bases in the middle. Germline V gene lookup returns CDR1 ENHRY and CDR2 SYGVKD. The CDR3 has 12 residues. The CDR3: CATRASQETQYF. CDR3 sequence (DNA): TGTGCCACCCGGGCCTCCCAAGAGACCCAGTACTTC.

This clone was observed a single time. The V call is TRBV11-2, the J call TRBJ1-3, with D unclear. The CDR3 loop spans 12 amino acids. Per germline, CDR1 SGHAT and CDR2 FQNNGV. Deletions cut 3 bases from V and 10 bases from J, with 10 bases between. CDR3 coding DNA: TGTGCCAGCAGCTTCGGGTCCCCGACCATATATTTT. It encodes CASSFGSPTIYF.

This chain links TRBV4-2 with TRBJ1-1; D is possibly TRBD1 (6 bases). V lost 4 bases and J lost 0, with 15 bases in between. This CDR3 region has 16 residues. CDR1 is LGHNA, CDR2 YNFKEQ, per germline. Here the CDR3 reads CASSPDPGQMNTEAFF. In DNA, the CDR3 is TGTGCCAGCAGCCCTGACCCAGGACAGATGAACACTGAAGCTTTCTTT.

V is TRBV6-5 and J is TRBJ2-7; D is tentatively TRBD1 or TRBD2 (5 bases each). From germline, CDR1 is MNHEY and CDR2 SVGAGI. Trimming pared 4 bases from V and 3 bases from J, leaving 10 bases between. There are 13 residues in the CDR3. The CDR3, as DNA: TGTGCCAGCAGTTCCGGGGCTAACTACGAGCAGTACTTC. This translates into CASSSGANYEQYF.